This paragraph covers one TCR beta chain sequence. TCRdb's table, derived via immunoSEQ multiplex PCR, lists solely in-frame clones and lacks some. The sample shows 55,000 to 80,000 clones, 90% to 95% of them seen only once. This record comes from a study of T cell changes during pregnancy in multiple sclerosis. The sample here was CD8+ T cells from peripheral blood mononuclear cells, taken in the second trimester of pregnancy. The TCR comes from a female donor with multiple sclerosis, enrolled in a pregnancy study.

CDR3 coding DNA: TGTGCCAGCAGCTGGGGACAGGGGGCAGATGAAAAACTGTTTTTT. Encoded protein: CASSWGQGADEKLFF. V and J are TRBV5-6 and TRBJ1-4, with TRBD1 matching over 12 bases. The CDR3 is made up of 15 amino acids. Germline CDR1 and CDR2: SGHDT and YYEEEE. Trimming removed 3 bases from V and 6 bases from J; junction bases left unmatched: 3.